This T cell receptor (beta chain) was identified during a study of blood T cells in healthy people across ages. Germline assignment: CDR1 MNHEY and CDR2 SMNVEV (reference sequence). This CDR3 contains 14 residues. Drawing of peripheral blood yielded about 9.7 milliliters from each donor. A second PCR of roughly 6 to 12 cycles used a sample-barcoded 5' primer and a J-beta primer mix. TCRdb ran MiXCR on the 5' RACE reads and lists one entry per CDR3 protein. The sample lists around 800,000 distinct CDR3 sequences, more than 40% occurring once. This TCR was recovered from a man between 60 and 70 years old in good health. The sample comprised blood. The rearrangement links TRBV27 to TRBJ2-5, with D perhaps matching TRBD2 (6 bases). The J call may be faulty, since TRBJ2-7 better matches the DNA end. This CDR3 reads CASSETPGVCEQYF. In DNA, the CDR3 is TGTGCCAGCAGTGAGACACCGGGAGTCTGCGAGCAGTACTTC.